The present entry profiles one TCR beta chain with its context. These data are taken from a study of T cells expressing NK-cell markers. With the 5' RACE reads reprocessed, TCRdb shows one record per CDR3 protein and no DNA. The sample totals approximately 380,000 distinct CDR3 sequences. Germline V gene lookup returns CDR1 MDHEN and CDR2 SYDVKM. The CDR3 consists of 17 residues. This TCR was sampled from a man aged 18 to 69 in good health. Sequenced sample: blood T cells: a sorted CD56 or NKG2C T cell subset, CD4+ or CD8+ T cells, or bulk PBMC T cells (not recorded which). The V and J genes are TRBV28 and TRBJ2-1; checking the TCRdb D call of TRBD2 is not possible without DNA. The CDR3 protein is CASRPRGGRGGKSQQFF.